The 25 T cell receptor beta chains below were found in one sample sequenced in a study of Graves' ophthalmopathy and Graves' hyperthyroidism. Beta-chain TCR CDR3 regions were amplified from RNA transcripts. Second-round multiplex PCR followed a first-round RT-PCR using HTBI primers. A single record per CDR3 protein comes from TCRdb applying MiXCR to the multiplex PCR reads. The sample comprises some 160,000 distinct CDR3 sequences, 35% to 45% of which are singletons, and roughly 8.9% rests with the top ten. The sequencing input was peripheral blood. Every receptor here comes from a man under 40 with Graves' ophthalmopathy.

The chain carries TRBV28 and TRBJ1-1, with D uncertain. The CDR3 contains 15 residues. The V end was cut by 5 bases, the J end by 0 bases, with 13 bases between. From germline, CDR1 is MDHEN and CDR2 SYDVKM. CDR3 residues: CASSLTQKMNTEAFF. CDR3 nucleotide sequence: TGTGCCAGCAGTCTTACACAAAAAATGAACACTGAAGCTTTCTTT.

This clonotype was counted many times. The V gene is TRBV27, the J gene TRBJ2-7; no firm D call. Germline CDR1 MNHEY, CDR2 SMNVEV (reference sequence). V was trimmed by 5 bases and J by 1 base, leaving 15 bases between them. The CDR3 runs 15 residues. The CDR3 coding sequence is TGTGCCAGCAGTCCCCTTATAGGTCTGTCCTACGAGCAGTACTTC. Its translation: CASSPLIGLSYEQYF.

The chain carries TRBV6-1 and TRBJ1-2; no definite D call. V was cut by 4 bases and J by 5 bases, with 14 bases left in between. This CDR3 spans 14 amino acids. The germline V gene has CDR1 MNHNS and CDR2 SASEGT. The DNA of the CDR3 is TGTGCCAGCAGTGCCGACGGAACATTGTATGGCTACACCTTC. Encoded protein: CASSADGTLYGYTF.

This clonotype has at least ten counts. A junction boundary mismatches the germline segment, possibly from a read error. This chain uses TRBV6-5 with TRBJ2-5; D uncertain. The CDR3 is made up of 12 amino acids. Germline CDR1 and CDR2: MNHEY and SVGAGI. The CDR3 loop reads CASSYNQGTQYF. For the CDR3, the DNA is TGTGCCAGCAGTTACAACCAAGGGACCCAGTACTTC.

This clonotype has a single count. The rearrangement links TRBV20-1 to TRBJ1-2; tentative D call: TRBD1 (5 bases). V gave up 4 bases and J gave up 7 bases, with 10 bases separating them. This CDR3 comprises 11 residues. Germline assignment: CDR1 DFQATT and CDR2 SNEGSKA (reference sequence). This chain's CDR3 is CSAIGGTGYTF. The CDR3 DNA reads TGCAGTGCTATTGGAGGGACTGGCTACACCTTC.

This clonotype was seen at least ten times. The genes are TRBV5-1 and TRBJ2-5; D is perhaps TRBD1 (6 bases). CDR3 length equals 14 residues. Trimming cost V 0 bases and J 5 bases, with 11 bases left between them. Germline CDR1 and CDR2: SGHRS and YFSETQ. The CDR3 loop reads CASSLATGRETQYF. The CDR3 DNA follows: TGCGCCAGCAGCTTGGCAACAGGGCGGGAGACCCAGTACTTC.

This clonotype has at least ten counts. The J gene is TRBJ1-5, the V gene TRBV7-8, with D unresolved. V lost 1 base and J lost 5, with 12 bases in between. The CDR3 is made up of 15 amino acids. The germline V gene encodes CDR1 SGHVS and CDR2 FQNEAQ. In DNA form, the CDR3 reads TGTGCCAGCAGCTTAGGAAGGGTCCCCGATCAGCCCCAGCATTTT. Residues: CASSLGRVPDQPQHF.

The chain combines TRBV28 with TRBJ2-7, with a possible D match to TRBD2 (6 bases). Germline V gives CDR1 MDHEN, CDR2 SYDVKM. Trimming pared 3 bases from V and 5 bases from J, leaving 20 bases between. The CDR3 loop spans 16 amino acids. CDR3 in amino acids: CASSFFGGRERNEQYF. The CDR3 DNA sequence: TGTGCCAGCAGTTTCTTCGGAGGGCGAGAGAGGAACGAGCAGTACTTC.

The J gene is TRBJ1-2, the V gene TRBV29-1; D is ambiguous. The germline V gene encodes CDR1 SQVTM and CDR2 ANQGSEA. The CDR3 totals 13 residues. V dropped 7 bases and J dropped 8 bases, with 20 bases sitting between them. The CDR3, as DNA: TGCAGCGCCGCCCTAGTCCCATCTGGCGGCTACACCTTC. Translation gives CSAALVPSGGYTF.

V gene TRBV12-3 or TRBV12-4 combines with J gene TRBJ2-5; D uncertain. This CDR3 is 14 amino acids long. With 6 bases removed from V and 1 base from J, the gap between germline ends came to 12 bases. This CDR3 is CASSPFWVQETQYF. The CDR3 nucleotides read TGTGCCAGCAGCCCCTTTTGGGTCCAAGAGACCCAGTACTTC.

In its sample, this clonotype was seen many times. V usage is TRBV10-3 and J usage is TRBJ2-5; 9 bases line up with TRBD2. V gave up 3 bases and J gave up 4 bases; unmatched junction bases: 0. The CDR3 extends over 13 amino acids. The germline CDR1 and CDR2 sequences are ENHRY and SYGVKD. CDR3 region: CAISELAGETQYF. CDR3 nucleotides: TGTGCCATCAGTGAACTAGCGGGAGAGACCCAGTACTTC.

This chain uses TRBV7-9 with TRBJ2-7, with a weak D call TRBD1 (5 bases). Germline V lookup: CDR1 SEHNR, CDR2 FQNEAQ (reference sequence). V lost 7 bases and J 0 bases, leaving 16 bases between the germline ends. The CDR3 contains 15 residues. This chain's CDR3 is CASNTHQGYSYEQYF. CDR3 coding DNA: TGTGCCAGCAACACACATCAGGGTTACTCCTACGAGCAGTACTTC.

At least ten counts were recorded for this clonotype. CDR3 nucleotide sequence: TGCGCCAGCAGCCAAGATCCAGGGCAGAACTATGGCTACACCTTC. Translating gives CASSQDPGQNYGYTF. The chain recombines TRBV4-3 with TRBJ1-2; D might be TRBD1 (5 bases). From germline, CDR1 is LGHNA and CDR2 YSLEER. V was shortened by 0 bases and J by 2 bases, with 10 bases between the two germline ends. The CDR3 length is 15 residues.

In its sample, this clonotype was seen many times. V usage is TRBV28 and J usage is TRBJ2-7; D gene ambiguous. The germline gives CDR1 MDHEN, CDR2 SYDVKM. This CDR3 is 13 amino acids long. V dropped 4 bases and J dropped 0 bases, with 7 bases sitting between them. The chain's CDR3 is CASSSRSSYEQYF. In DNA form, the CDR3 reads TGTGCCAGCAGTTCCCGGAGCTCCTACGAGCAGTACTTC.

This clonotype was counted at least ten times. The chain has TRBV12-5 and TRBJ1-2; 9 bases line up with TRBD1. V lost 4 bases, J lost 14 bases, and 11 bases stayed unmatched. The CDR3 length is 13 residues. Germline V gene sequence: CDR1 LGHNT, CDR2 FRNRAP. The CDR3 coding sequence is TGTGCTAGTGGTTCTCCGGGACAGGGCACCCTAACCTTC. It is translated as CASGSPGQGTLTF.

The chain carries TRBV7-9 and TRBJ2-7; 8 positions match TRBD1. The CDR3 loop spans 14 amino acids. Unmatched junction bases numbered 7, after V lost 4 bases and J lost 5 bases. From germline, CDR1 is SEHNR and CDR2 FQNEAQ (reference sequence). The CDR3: CASSSLTDRDEQYF. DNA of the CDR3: TGTGCCAGCAGCTCCCTCACGGACAGGGACGAGCAGTACTTC.

The CDR3 nucleotides read TGTGCCAGCAGTTTGGGTCACACAGGGGGCGAGGCTTTCTTT. Translation gives CASSLGHTGGEAFF. This chain joins TRBV12-3 or TRBV12-4 and TRBJ1-1; 9 bases fit TRBD1. V was clipped by 3 bases and J by 11 bases; unmatched bases: 10. This CDR3 is built from 14 residues.

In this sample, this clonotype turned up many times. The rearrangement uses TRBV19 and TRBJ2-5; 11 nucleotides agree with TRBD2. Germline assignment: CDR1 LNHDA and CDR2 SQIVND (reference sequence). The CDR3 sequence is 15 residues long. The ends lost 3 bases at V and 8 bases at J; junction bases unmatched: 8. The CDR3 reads CASSIGGTSGVTQYF. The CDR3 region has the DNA TGTGCCAGTAGTATTGGAGGGACTAGCGGCGTTACCCAGTACTTC.

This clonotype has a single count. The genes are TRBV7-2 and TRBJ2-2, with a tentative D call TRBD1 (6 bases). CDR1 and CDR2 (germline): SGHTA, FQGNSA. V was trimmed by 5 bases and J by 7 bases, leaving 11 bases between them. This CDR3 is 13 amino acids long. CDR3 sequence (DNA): TGTGCCAGCAGCGGACAGAAGGTCGGGGAGCTGTTTTTT. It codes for CASSGQKVGELFF.

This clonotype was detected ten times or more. CDR3 region: CSVEGSQETQYF. The CDR3 nucleotides are TGCAGCGTTGAGGGCAGCCAAGAGACCCAGTACTTC. The gene calls are TRBV29-1 and TRBJ2-5; D gene uncertain. Trimming removed 3 bases from V and 1 base from J, with 6 bases in between. Germline CDR1 reads SQVTM; CDR2 reads ANQGSEA. The CDR3 spans 12 residues. Full variable domain (remainder filled in from reference TRBV29-1 and TRBJ2-5): SAVISQKPSRDICQRGTSLTIQCQVDSQVTMMFWYRQQPGQSLTLIATANQGSEATYESGFVIDKFPISRPNLTFSTLTVSNMSPEDSSIYLCSVEGSQETQYFGPGTRLLVL.

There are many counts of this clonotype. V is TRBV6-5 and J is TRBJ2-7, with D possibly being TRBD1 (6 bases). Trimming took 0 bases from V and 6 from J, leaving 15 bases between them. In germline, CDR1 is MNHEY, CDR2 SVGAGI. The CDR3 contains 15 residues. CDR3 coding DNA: TGTGCCAGCAGTTACTCTCAGGCAGGGGTGGGCGAGCAGTACTTC. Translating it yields CASSYSQAGVGEQYF.

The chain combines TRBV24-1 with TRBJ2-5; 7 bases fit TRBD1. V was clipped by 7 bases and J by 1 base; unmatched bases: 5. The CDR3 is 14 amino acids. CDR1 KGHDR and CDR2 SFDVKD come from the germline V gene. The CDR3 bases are TGTGCCACCAGCCCCGGGACAGCCCAAGAGACCCAGTACTTC. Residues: CATSPGTAQETQYF.

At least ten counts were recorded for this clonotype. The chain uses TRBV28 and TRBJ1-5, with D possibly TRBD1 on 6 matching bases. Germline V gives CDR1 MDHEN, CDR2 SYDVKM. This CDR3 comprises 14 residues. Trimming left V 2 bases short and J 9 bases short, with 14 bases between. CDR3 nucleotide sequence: TGTGCCAGCAGTTTACGGGGGGGGGCCCGGCCCCAGCATTTT. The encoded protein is CASSLRGGARPQHF.

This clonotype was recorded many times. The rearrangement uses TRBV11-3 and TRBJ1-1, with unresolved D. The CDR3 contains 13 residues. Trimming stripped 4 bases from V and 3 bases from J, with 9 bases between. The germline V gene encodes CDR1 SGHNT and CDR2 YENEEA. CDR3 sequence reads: CASSSTWDTEAFF. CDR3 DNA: TGTGCCAGCAGCTCCACCTGGGACACTGAAGCTTTCTTT.

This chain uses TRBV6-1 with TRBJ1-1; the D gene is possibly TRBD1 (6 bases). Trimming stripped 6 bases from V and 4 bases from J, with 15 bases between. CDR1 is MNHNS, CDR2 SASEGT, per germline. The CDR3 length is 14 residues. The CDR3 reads CASRITEGGTEAFF. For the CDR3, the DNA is TGTGCCAGCAGGATAACGGAGGGGGGCACTGAAGCTTTCTTT.